This TCR beta chain was recorded in a study of blood T cell repertoires in COVID-19 (dated by TCRdb to about 2020). About the study as a whole: The collaborator samples originated in the United States, Italy and Spain and spanned the acute and convalescent phases of COVID-19. The dataset comprised deeply sampled blood TCRbeta repertoires from subjects exposed to, actively infected with, or recovered from COVID-19. A de-identified subject ID, COVID-19 status, age in years and sex were almost always included in the sample metadata. The prospective study material was composed of cDNA or gDNA derived from T cells, B-cell-depleted T cells, or PBMCs. The repertoires were released in a freely available public database intended as a resource for research on the immune response to SARS-CoV-2. The samples were drawn from two sources: the first 160 participants of the ongoing ImmuneRACE study, and 1,200 or so subjects contributed by 6 global collaborators. HLA class I and class II types, where available, came from metadata supplied by the sample provider rather than from assay-based typing.

On this clone itself: It has no known antigen specificity. Within one base of it there is no much larger clone, and no base qualities were kept.

The collaborating institutions used their own protocols to collect whole blood in K2EDTA tubes. Collaborator samples were shipped for TCRbeta analysis as frozen whole blood, isolated PBMCs, or DNA extracted from either sample type. TCRbeta CDR3 regions were amplified from genomic DNA using the immunoSEQ Assay, a bias-controlled multiplex PCR. In the authors' own workflow: The number of nucleated cells in each sample was estimated by amplification of reference gene primers within the assay. To quantify the absolute abundance of each unique TCRbeta CDR3 rearrangement, sequence reads were collapsed and filtered. For each sample, productive Simpson clonality was calculated as the square root of Simpson's diversity index across productive rearrangements. Held by TCRdb, this immuneACCESS table contains in-frame sequences only and omits some clones. Under half of the omission traces to an unresolved V gene where checked; the cause of the rest is unknown. D and trimming come from the DNA, and the V and J calls and clone size come from that table. Within this sample are some 180,000 clones, with about 80% of them counted one time only. The ten largest clones take up approximately 9% of the sample.

CDR1 and CDR2 are read off the germline V gene as SGHDT and YYEEEE. From cysteine to phenylalanine, the CDR3 is 15 amino acids long. CDR3 DNA is the only sequence kept; it has 45 bases, read in frame from the first base. V is cut by 3 bases and J by 5 bases, and the space between the germline ends is 15 bases. The paper's findings and limits, for the study overall: The quantity of clinical and demographic metadata differed by source and by participant and was supplied without curation.

The chain was built from TRBV5-6 and TRBJ1-5; the D gene is perhaps TRBD1, on 6 matching bases. The specimen sequenced was peripheral blood. The sequence was collected from a woman in her 50s with active or convalescent COVID-19. The CDR3 region: CASSSSGQIYQPQHF. The DNA reads TGTGCCAGCAGCTCCTCTGGACAGATCTATCAGCCCCAGCATTTT. The variable domain in full, with residues beyond the CDR3 obtained from the reference TRBV5-6 and TRBJ1-5 genes, is DAGVTQSPTHLIKTRGQQVTLRCSPKSGHDTVSWYQQALGQGPQFIFQYYEEEERQRGNFPDRFSGHQFPNYSSELNVNALLLGDSALYLCASSSSGQIYQPQHFGDGTRLSIL.